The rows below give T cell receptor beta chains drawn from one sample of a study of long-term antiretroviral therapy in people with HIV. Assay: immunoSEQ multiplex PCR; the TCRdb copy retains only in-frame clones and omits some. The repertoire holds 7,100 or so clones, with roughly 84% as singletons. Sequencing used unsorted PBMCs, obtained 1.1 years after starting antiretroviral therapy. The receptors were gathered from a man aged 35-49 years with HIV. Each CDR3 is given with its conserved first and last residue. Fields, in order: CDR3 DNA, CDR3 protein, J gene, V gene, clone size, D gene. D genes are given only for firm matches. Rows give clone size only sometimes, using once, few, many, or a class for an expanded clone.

DNA: TGTGCCAGCAGTGAACGGAATAATTCACCCCTCCACTTT
CDR3: CASSERNNSPLHF
J: TRBJ1-6
V: TRBV2
size: NA
D: NA

DNA: TGTGCCAGCAGTCTTCAGGGGAGCACTGAAGCTTTCTTT
CDR3: CASSLQGSTEAFF
J: TRBJ1-1
V: TRBV28
size: NA
D: NA

DNA: TGTGCCAGCAGTTTATCGGTGATCCACACTGAAGCTTTCTTT
CDR3: CASSLSVIHTEAFF
J: TRBJ1-1
V: TRBV27
size: NA
D: NA

DNA: TGTGCCAGCAGCCCTCAGGGGCACAGGGACGGCACTGAAGCTTTCTTT
CDR3: CASSPQGHRDGTEAFF
J: TRBJ1-1
V: TRBV7-9
size: NA
D: NA

DNA: TGCGCCAGCAGCCCGACAGGGGACGAGCAGTTCTTC
CDR3: CASSPTGDEQFF
J: TRBJ2-1
V: TRBV4-1
size: NA
D: TRBD1

DNA: TGTGCCAGCAGCTTGAGGCTAGCGGGGCTCACAGATACGCAGTATTTT
CDR3: CASSLRLAGLTDTQYF
J: TRBJ2-3
V: TRBV5-4
size: NA
D: TRBD2

DNA: TGTGCCAGCAGTGAACGACTCCTGGGGGCCTACGAGCAGTACTTC
CDR3: CASSERLLGAYEQYF
J: TRBJ2-7
V: TRBV2
size: NA
D: NA

DNA: TGTGCCAGCCTACGGGGCGGGACACAGTACTTC
CDR3: CASLRGGTQYF
J: TRBJ2-7
V: TRBV6-5
size: few
D: NA

DNA: TGTGCCAGCAGCGCTCGGGACAGAGGGAACACTGAAGCTTTCTTT
CDR3: CASSARDRGNTEAFF
J: TRBJ1-1
V: TRBV11-2
size: few
D: TRBD1

DNA: TGTGCCAGCAGCCCGGAGGGGGGTTACTCCTCCTACGAGCAGTACTTC
CDR3: CASSPEGGYSSYEQYF
J: TRBJ2-7
V: TRBV5-4
size: once
D: NA

DNA: TGTGCCAGCAGTGACAGGGGAGCAGGAAACACCATATATTTT
CDR3: CASSDRGAGNTIYF
J: TRBJ1-3
V: TRBV6-1
size: NA
D: NA

DNA: TGTGCCAGCAGTAGACAAGCGCCCACCGGGGAGCTGTTTTTT
CDR3: CASSRQAPTGELFF
J: TRBJ2-2
V: TRBV27
size: NA
D: NA

DNA: TGTGCCAGCAGCTTGGGGGACCTTTTCCGTGAAAAACTGTTTTTT
CDR3: CASSLGDLFREKLFF
J: TRBJ1-4
V: TRBV5-4
size: NA
D: NA

DNA: TGTGCCAGCAGCCAAAGCAGGAACACTGAAGCTTTCTTT
CDR3: CASSQSRNTEAFF
J: TRBJ1-1
V: TRBV14
size: NA
D: NA

DNA: TGTGCCAGCAGCGGGCAGGAAATCTATGGCTACACCTTC
CDR3: CASSGQEIYGYTF
J: TRBJ1-2
V: TRBV9
size: once
D: NA

DNA: TGTGCCAGCAGCCCCGGACTGATTCCCTACGAGCAGTACTTC
CDR3: CASSPGLIPYEQYF
J: TRBJ2-7
V: TRBV11-2
size: NA
D: NA

DNA: TGTGCCATCATCAGGATCTCCTACGAGCAGTACTTC
CDR3: CAIIRISYEQYF
J: TRBJ2-7
V: TRBV9
size: NA
D: NA